The entry that follows covers one TCR beta chain sequence. Its antigen is unknown. CD45RA-negative memory and CD45RA+ naive subsets were split from the CD4+ cells. V was trimmed by 7 bases and J by 4 bases, leaving 14 bases between them. The CDR3 runs to 13 residues. Germline-derived CDR1 and CDR2 are SGHNT and YYREEE (reference sequence). Every immunoSEQ plate was one replicate of a subset's evenly spread DNA. Libraries were prepared by immunoSEQ multiplex PCR; TCRdb keeps only in-frame clonotypes and omits some of them. The sample lists 2 million to 2.5 million clones, 85% to 95% seen once, with roughly 0.34% in the top ten. These data come from a study of shared clonotypes between healthy human individuals. Study-level points and caveats: As a rule, naive subsets had a larger estimated richness than memory subsets. Inspection by rarefaction showed sorted-subset sequencing to be incomplete despite large depth.

The rearrangement uses TRBV5-4 and TRBJ1-1; D may be TRBD1 (5 bases). The receptor's source is a man aged 18 to 30 in good health. Some clones in this sample may be carry-over from other donors' samples. Sequenced input: naive CD4+ T cells from PBMCs. The subset here: CD45RA+ positively selected. As DNA, the CDR3 is TGTGCCAGCGCCCTGGAGGGGTTCACTGAAGCTTTCTTT. This translates into CASALEGFTEAFF.